The clone carrying this TCR beta chain was counted many times. These data are taken from a study of T-cell reconstitution after alpha-beta-depleted transplantation in children. The authors prepared the TCRbeta library with unique molecular identifiers. MiXCR, run by TCRdb on the PCR reads, gives a single entry per CDR3 protein. The data contain around 600,000 distinct CDR3 sequences, 16% of them singletons. Trimming at V came to 2 bases and at J to 4 bases, leaving 7 bases not matched to a gene. The CDR3 totals 15 residues. Germline-derived CDR1 and CDR2 are DFQATT and SNEGSKA (reference sequence). This specimen was PBMCs from the stem cell graft donor, taken from the stem cell graft. This TCR was sampled from a human donor who donated a stem cell graft to a child with acute myeloid leukemia. The gene calls are TRBV20-1 and TRBJ1-1; 10 bases are a match to TRBD1. CDR3 amino acids: CSARPWDRGGTEAFF. The CDR3 DNA reads TGCAGTGCTAGACCCTGGGACAGGGGAGGCACTGAAGCTTTCTTT.